Following are 8 T cell receptor beta chains from one sample sequenced in a study of Graves' ophthalmopathy and Graves' hyperthyroidism. As the template, RNA transcripts were used to amplify TCR beta CDR3 regions. Second-round multiplex PCR followed a first-round RT-PCR using HTBI primers. A single record per CDR3 protein comes from TCRdb applying MiXCR to the multiplex PCR reads. Of 500,000 to 600,000 distinct CDR3 sequences listed, under 40% are singletons. The source material was peripheral blood or thyroid tissue (not recorded which). All receptors derive from an adult man with Graves' hyperthyroidism.

This clonotype was seen repeatedly, ten times or more. The CDR3 bases are TGCAGCGTTCAACGATGGTCCGGCGACAGCGCCTACGAGCAGTACTTC. It specifies CSVQRWSGDSAYEQYF. The chain has TRBV29-1 and TRBJ2-7, with a weak D call TRBD1 (5 bases). The CDR3 has 16 amino acids. Trimming removed 5 bases from V and 2 bases from J, with 22 bases in between. From germline, CDR1 is SQVTM and CDR2 ANQGSEA.

This clonotype occurred many times. V usage is TRBV24-1 and J usage is TRBJ1-2; no definite D call. This CDR3 contains 14 residues. The ends were cut back, 5 bases at V and 5 bases at J, with 14 bases in the middle. The germline V gene encodes CDR1 KGHDR and CDR2 SFDVKD. CDR3 in amino acids: CATSAPSRPYGYTF. CDR3 sequence (DNA): TGTGCCACCAGTGCTCCCTCCCGGCCGTATGGCTACACCTTC.

This clonotype showed up just a few times. V usage is TRBV6-5 and J usage is TRBJ2-6; 7 bases agree with TRBD1. The V gene's germline CDR1 is MNHEY and CDR2 SVGAGI. The V segment lost 1 base and the J segment 2 bases; nucleotides outside the gene matches: 5. CDR3 length equals 17 residues. The CDR3 DNA reads TGTGCCAGCAGTTACTTTACGACAGGGACTGGGGCCAACGTCCTGACTTTC. It is translated as CASSYFTTGTGANVLTF.

This clonotype has just one count. This chain links TRBV20-1 with TRBJ1-5, with 10 positions matching TRBD1. V was clipped by 4 bases and J by 7 bases; unmatched bases: 10. From germline, CDR1 is DFQATT and CDR2 SNEGSKA (reference sequence). The CDR3 loop spans 15 amino acids. CDR3 amino acids: CSATGTGDLRQPQHF. CDR3 nucleotides: TGCAGTGCTACCGGGACAGGGGATCTTCGACAGCCCCAGCATTTT.

This clonotype was detected ten times or more. V is TRBV25-1 and J is TRBJ2-7; no definite D call. Per the germline V gene, CDR1 is MGHDK and CDR2 is SYGVNS. The ends were cut back, 4 bases at V and 6 bases at J, with 19 bases in the middle. The CDR3 extends over 15 amino acids. The CDR3 spells CASSVSDRLSAEQYF. DNA for the CDR3: TGTGCCAGCAGTGTCTCAGACCGACTTTCGGCCGAGCAGTACTTC.

Worth noting for this clonotype: A clone one base away is much larger, so this may be a read error. The J gene is TRBJ2-5, the V gene TRBV20-1, with D possibly matching TRBD2 (7 bases). The germline CDR1 and CDR2 sequences are DFQATT and SNEGSKA (reference sequence). This CDR3 is built from 15 residues. In DNA, the CDR3 is TGCAGTGCTGGAGATTCCGGCGGGGGCGGGGAGACCCAGTACTTC. It translates to CSAGDSGGGGETQYF.

A note on this clonotype: This may arise from a read error, as a much more abundant clone is one base away. The chain uses TRBV2 and TRBJ1-4; TRBD1 is a possible D gene (5 bases). Trimming removed 8 bases from V and 5 bases from J, with 12 bases in between. Germline V gives CDR1 SNHLY, CDR2 FYNNEI. The length of the CDR3 is 13 residues. In DNA form, the CDR3 reads TGTGCCAGCCGCGGGGGGTACAATGAAAAACTGTTTTTT. It yields the protein CASRGGYNEKLFF.

This clonotype was observed at least ten times. The chain has TRBV5-1 and TRBJ1-3; D ambiguous. This CDR3 region has 16 residues. Per the germline V gene, CDR1 is SGHRS and CDR2 is YFSETQ. Trimming cost V 1 base and J 0 bases, with 11 bases left between them. The chain's CDR3 is CASSLRQITSGNTIYF. The CDR3 DNA reads as TGCGCCAGCAGCTTGAGGCAGATAACCTCTGGAAACACCATATATTTT.